The source of this T cell receptor (beta chain) is a study of blood T cells in healthy people across ages. A J-beta primer mix and a sample-barcoded 5' primer were used in a second PCR of roughly 6 to 11 cycles. TCRdb re-called the 5' RACE reads through MiXCR, storing one row per CDR3 protein. The sample yields about 730,000 distinct CDR3 sequences, more than 40% seen once. At least ten counts were recorded for this clonotype. V was pared by 0 bases and J by 3 bases, with 15 bases between. The germline V gene encodes CDR1 ENHRY and CDR2 SYGVKD. The CDR3 contains 17 residues. Sequenced: blood. This chain connects TRBV10-3 to TRBJ2-4; D may be TRBD2 (5 bases). The clonotype comes from a woman aged 55 to 70 in good health. CDR3: CAISESILIEGKNIQYF. CDR3 sequence (DNA): TGTGCCATCAGTGAGTCGATCCTAATAGAGGGCAAAAACATTCAGTACTTC.